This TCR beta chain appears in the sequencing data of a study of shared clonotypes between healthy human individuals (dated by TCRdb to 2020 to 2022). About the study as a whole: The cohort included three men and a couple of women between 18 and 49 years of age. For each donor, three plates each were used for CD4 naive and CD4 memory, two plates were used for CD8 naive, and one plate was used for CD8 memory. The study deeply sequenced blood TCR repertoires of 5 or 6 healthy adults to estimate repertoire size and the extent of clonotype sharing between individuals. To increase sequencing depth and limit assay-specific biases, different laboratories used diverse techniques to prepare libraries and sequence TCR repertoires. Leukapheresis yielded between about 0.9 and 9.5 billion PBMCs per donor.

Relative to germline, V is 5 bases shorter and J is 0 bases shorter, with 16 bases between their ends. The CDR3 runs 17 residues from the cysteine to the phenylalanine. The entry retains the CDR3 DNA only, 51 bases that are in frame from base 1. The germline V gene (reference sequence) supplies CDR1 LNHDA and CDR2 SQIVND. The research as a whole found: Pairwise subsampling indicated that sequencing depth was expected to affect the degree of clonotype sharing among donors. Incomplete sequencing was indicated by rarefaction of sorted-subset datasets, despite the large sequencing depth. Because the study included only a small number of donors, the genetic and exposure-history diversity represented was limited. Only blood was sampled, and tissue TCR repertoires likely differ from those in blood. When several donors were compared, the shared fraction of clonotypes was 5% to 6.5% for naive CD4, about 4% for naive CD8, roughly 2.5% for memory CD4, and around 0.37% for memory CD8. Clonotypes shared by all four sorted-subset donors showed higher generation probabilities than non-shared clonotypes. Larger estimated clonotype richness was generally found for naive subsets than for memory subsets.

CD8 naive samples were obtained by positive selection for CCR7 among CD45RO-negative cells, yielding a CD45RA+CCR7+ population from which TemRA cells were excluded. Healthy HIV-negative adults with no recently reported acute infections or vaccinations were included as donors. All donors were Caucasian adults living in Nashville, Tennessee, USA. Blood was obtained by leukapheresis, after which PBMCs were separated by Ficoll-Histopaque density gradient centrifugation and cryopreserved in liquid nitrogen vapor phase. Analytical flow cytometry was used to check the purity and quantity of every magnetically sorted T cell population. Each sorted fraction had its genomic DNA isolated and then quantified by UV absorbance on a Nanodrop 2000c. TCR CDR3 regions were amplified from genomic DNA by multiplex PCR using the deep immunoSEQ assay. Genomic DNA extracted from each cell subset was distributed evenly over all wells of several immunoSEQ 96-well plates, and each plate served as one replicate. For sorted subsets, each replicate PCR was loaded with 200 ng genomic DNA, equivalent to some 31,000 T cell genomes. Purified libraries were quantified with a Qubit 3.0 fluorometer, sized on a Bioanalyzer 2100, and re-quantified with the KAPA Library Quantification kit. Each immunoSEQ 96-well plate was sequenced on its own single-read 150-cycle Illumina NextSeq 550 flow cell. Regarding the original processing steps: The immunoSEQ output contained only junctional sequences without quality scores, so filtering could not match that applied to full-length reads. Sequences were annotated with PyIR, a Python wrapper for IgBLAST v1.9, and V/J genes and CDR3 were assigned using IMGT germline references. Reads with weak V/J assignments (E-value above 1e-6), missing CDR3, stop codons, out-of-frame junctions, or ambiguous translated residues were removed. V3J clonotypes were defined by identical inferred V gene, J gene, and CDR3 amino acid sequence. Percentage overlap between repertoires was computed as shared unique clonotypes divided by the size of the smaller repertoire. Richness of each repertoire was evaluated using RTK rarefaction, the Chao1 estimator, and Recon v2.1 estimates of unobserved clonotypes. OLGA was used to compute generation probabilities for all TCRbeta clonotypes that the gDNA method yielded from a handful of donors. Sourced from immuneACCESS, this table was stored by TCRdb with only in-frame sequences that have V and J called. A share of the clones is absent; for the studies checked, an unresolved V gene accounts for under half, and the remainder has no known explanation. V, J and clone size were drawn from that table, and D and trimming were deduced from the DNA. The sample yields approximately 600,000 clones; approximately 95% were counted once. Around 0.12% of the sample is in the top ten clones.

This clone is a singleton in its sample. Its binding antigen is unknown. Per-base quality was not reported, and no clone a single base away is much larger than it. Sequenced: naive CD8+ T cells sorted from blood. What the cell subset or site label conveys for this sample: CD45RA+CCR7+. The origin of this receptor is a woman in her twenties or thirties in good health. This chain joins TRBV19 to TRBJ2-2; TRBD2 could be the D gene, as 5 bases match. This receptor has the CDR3 CASSELLAVSNTGELFF. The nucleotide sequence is TGTGCCAGTAGTGAACTCCTAGCTGTTTCGAACACCGGGGAGCTGTTTTTT. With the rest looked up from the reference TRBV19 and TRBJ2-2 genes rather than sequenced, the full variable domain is DGGITQSPKYLFRKEGQNVTLSCEQNLNHDAMYWYRQDPGQGLRLIYYSQIVNDFQKGDIAEGYSVSREKKESFPLTVTSAQKNPTAFYLCASSELLAVSNTGELFFGEGSRLTVL.